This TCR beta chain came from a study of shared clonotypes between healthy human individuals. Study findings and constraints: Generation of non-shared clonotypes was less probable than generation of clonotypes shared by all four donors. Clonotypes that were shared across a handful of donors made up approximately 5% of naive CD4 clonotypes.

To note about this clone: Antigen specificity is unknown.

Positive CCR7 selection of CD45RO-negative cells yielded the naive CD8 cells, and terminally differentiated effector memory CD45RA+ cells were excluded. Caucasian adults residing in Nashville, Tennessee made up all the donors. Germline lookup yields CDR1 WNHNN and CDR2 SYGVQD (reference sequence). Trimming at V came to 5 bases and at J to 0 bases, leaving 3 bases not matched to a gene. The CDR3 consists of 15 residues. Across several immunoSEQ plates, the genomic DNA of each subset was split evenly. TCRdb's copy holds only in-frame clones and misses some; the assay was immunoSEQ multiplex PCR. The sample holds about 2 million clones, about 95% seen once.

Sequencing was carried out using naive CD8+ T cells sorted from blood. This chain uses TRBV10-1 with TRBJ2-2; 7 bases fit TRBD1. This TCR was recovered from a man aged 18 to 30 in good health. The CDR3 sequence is CASSSGQSNTGELFF. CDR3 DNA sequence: TGCGCCAGCAGTTCGGGACAGTCGAACACCGGGGAGCTGTTTTTT.